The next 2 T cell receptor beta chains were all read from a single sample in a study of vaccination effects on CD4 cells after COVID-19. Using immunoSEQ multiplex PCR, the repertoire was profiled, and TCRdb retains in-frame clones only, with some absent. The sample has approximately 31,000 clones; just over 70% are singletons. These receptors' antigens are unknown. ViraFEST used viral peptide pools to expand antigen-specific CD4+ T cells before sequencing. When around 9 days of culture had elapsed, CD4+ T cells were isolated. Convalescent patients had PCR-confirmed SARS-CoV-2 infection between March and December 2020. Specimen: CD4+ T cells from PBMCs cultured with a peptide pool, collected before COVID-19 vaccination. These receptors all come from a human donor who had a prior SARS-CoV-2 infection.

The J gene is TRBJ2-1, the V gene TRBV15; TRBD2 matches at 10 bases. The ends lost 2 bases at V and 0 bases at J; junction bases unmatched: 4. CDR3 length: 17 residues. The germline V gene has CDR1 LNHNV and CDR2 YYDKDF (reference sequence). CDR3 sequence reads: CATSRPSGGLSYNEQFF. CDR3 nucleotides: TGTGCCACCAGCAGACCTAGCGGGGGCCTCTCCTACAATGAGCAGTTCTTC.

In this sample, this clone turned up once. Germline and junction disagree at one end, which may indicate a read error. The CDR3 DNA follows: TGTGCCACCAGAAGAGGACTAGCGGGAAAAAACATTCAGTACTTC. This sequence encodes CATRRGLAGKNIQYF. The chain couples TRBV15 to TRBJ2-4, with 12 positions matching TRBD2. This CDR3 is 15 amino acids long. Germline V gene sequence: CDR1 LNHNV, CDR2 YYDKDF (reference sequence).